The 6 T cell receptor beta chains below come from one sample, sequenced in a study of post-analysis software for immune sequencing data. Regarding the study as a whole: Patients carried 4 or 5 TRBV segments more frequently than controls did, and TRBV5-6, TRBV5-1 and TRBV20-1 were among them.

Prepared TCR beta cDNA libraries contained unique molecular identifiers. TCRdb analysed the PCR reads with MiXCR anew, one entry per CDR3 protein. The sample contains 170,000 or so distinct CDR3 sequences, approximately 30% of which appear only once. These TCRs' antigens remain unknown. Sequenced input: blood. The source of these receptors is a girl aged 10 to 17 with multiple sclerosis.

This clonotype showed up many times. The chain recombines TRBV15 with TRBJ2-4; 8 bases match TRBD2. The CDR3 contains 17 residues. V dropped 0 bases and J dropped 2; count of bases not matched to a gene: 6. The germline CDR1 and CDR2 sequences are LNHNV and YYDKDF (reference sequence). The CDR3 bases are TGTGCCACCAGCAGAGATCCCGGGGGGGTCACCAAAAACATTCAGTACTTC. It codes for CATSRDPGGVTKNIQYF. The full variable domain, in which reference TRBV15 and TRBJ2-4 provide the parts outside the CDR3, is DAMVIQNPRYQVTQFGKPVTLSCSQTLNHNVMYWYQQKSSQAPKLLFHYYDKDFNNEADTPDNFQSRRPNTSFCFLDIRSPGLGDTAMYLCATSRDPGGVTKNIQYFGAGTRLSVL.

This rearrangement joins TRBV19 to TRBJ1-2; 8 nucleotides align to TRBD1. With V trimmed by 3 bases and J by 4 bases, 4 bases remained unmatched. Germline V gives CDR1 LNHDA, CDR2 SQIVND (reference sequence). This CDR3 has 14 residues. The CDR3: CASSMPGTGYGYTF. The CDR3 coding sequence is TGTGCCAGTAGTATGCCTGGGACAGGCTATGGCTACACCTTC.

This clonotype occurred a few times. This chain links TRBV19 with TRBJ2-7; 7 bases align to TRBD1. The CDR3 runs 12 residues. V was pared by 6 bases and J by 6 bases, with 5 bases of the junction left unmatched. From germline, CDR1 is LNHDA and CDR2 SQIVND (reference sequence). For the CDR3, the DNA is TGTGCCAGTAGCGAAGGGGGCAGCGAGCAGTACTTC. It codes for CASSEGGSEQYF. The full variable domain, rest sourced from reference TRBV19 and TRBJ2-7, is DGGITQSPKYLFRKEGQNVTLSCEQNLNHDAMYWYRQDPGQGLRLIYYSQIVNDFQKGDIAEGYSVSREKKESFPLTVTSAQKNPTAFYLCASSEGGSEQYFGPGTRLTVT.

The chain recombines TRBV10-3 with TRBJ1-5; a weak D match, TRBD1 (5 bases). CDR3 length equals 14 residues. CDR1 is ENHRY and CDR2 is SYGVKD in the germline V gene. V was trimmed by 6 bases and J by 3 bases, leaving 12 bases between them. The CDR3 sequence is CAIRPGADNQPQHF. The CDR3 DNA sequence: TGTGCCATCAGGCCCGGGGCCGACAATCAGCCCCAGCATTTT.

The chain has TRBV28 and TRBJ2-7; D perhaps matches TRBD1 (5 bases). The CDR3 has 16 amino acids. V was clipped by 4 bases and J by 2 bases, with 18 bases between them. Germline V gene data show CDR1 as MDHEN and CDR2 as SYDVKM. The CDR3 bases are TGTGCCAGCAGTTCAGGGCCCCTACAGCATGCCTACGAGCAGTACTTC. Protein: CASSSGPLQHAYEQYF.

This clonotype was detected ten times or more. This chain joins TRBV20-1 and TRBJ2-3, with D uncertain. The CDR3 extends over 13 amino acids. V gave up 7 bases and J gave up 3 bases, with 14 bases separating them. CDR1 and CDR2 from the germline V gene are DFQATT and SNEGSKA (reference sequence). CDR3 amino acids: CSGRRILTDTQYF. The CDR3 DNA follows: TGCAGTGGCCGGAGAATACTTACAGATACGCAGTATTTT.